The 4 T cell receptor beta chains below were found in one sample sequenced in a study of response to subunit inactivated influenza vaccine. TCRdb reprocessed the RT-PCR reads with MiXCR, giving one entry per CDR3 protein. This table has 630,000 or so distinct CDR3 sequences, 15% to 18% appearing once. The sequenced sample was PBMCs from blood, obtained approximately 12 days after vaccination. The receptors were gathered from a man aged 45-65 years who received an inactivated influenza vaccine.

The genes are TRBV12-5 and TRBJ2-1; 7 bases are a match to TRBD1. V lost 5 bases to trimming and J lost 5 bases; unmatched junction nucleotides: 6. The CDR3 consists of 14 residues. Germline values: CDR1 LGHNT, CDR2 FRNRAP. For the CDR3, the DNA is TGTGCTAGTGGTCGTGGGACAGAAGACAATGAGCAGTTCTTC. It codes for CASGRGTEDNEQFF.

The J gene is TRBJ2-7, the V gene TRBV7-3; D unclear. The CDR3 runs to 13 residues. The V gene's germline CDR1 is SGHTA and CDR2 FQGTGA. With 2 bases removed from V and 3 bases from J, the gap between germline ends came to 8 bases. The CDR3 DNA is TGTGCCAGCAGCTTAGAACTGAGCTACGAGCAGTACTTC. Amino acids: CASSLELSYEQYF.

The chain recombines TRBV28 with TRBJ2-1; 9 positions agree with TRBD2. Germline V gene sequence: CDR1 MDHEN, CDR2 SYDVKM. V gave up 3 bases and J gave up 7 bases; unmatched junction bases: 4. There are 14 residues in the CDR3. The CDR3 nucleotides read TGTGCCAGCAGTTTCACTAGCGGGCTTAATGAGCAGTTCTTC. This gives the protein CASSFTSGLNEQFF.

J is TRBJ2-6 and V is TRBV6-2 or TRBV6-3, with D tentatively TRBD2 (5 bases). In germline, CDR1 is MNHEY, CDR2 SVGEGT. The CDR3 spans 16 residues. V dropped 10 bases and J dropped 4 bases, with 20 bases sitting between them. CDR3 sequence: CATLSRGGSGANVLTF. In DNA form, the CDR3 reads TGTGCCACCCTATCCCGCGGAGGCTCCGGGGCCAACGTCCTGACTTTC.